Here is one T cell receptor (beta chain) with its context. What it binds is unknown. This sample is part of a study of shared clonotypes between healthy human individuals. Cells designated naive CD8 were CD45RO-negative and were positively selected for CCR7, with terminally differentiated effector memory CD45RA+ cells excluded. Study-level points and caveats: Clonotypes that were shared across four donors made up around 5% of naive CD4 clonotypes.

This CDR3 is built from 11 residues. V lost 6 bases and J lost 15, with 16 bases in between. From germline, CDR1 is KGHSH and CDR2 LQKENI. Once extracted for a subset, genomic DNA was divided evenly among several immunoSEQ plates. Sequencing was performed with immunoSEQ multiplex PCR; in TCRdb, only in-frame clones are kept and a portion is missing. The data show 1.5 million to 2.5 million clones, roughly 94% seen once. The sample comprised naive CD8+ T cells sorted from blood. The V gene is TRBV18, the J gene TRBJ2-3; D perhaps matches TRBD2 (6 bases). The TCR was taken from a young man in good health. This CDR3 is CASSLGGSEYF. Here the CDR3 DNA reads TGTGCCAGCTCCCTGGGGGGATCGGAATATTTT.